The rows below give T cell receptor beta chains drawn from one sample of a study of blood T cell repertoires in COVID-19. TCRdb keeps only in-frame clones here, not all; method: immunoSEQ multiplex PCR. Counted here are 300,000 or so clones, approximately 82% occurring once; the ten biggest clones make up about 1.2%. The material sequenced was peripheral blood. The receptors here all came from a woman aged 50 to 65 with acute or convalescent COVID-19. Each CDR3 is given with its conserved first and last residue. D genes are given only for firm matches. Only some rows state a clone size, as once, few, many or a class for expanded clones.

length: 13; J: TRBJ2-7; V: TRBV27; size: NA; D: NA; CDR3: CASSLGGGYEQYF; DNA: TGTGCCAGCAGTTTAGGGGGAGGCTACGAGCAGTACTTC
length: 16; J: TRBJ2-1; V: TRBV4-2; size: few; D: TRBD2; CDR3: CASSQGGLAGDNEQFF; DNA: TGTGCCAGCAGCCAAGGGGGACTAGCGGGAGACAATGAGCAGTTCTTC
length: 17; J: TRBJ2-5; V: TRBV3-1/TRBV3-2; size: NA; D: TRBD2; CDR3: CASSQGVSGTYQETQYF; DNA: TGTGCCAGCAGCCAAGGAGTTAGCGGGACGTACCAAGAGACCCAGTACTTC
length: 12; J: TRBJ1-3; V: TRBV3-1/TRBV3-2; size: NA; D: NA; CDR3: CASSLARNTIYF; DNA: TGTGCCAGCAGCCTCGCTAGGAACACCATATATTTT
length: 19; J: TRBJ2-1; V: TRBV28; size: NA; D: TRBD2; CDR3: CASSLFGGLGTSGYNEQFF; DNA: TGTGCCAGCAGTTTATTCGGGGGGCTCGGGACTAGCGGGTACAATGAGCAGTTCTTC
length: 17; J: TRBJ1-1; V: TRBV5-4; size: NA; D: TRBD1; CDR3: CASSAQQGIVGFTEAFF; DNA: TGTGCCAGCAGCGCCCAACAGGGGATAGTTGGGTTTACTGAAGCTTTCTTT
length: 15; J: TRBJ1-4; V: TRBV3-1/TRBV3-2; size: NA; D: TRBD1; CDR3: CASSLGGQGNEKLFF; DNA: TGTGCCAGCAGCCTCGGAGGACAGGGGAATGAAAAACTGTTTTTT
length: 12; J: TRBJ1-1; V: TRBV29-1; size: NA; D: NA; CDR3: CSVHSGGPEAFF; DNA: TGCAGCGTCCATTCGGGGGGACCTGAAGCTTTCTTT
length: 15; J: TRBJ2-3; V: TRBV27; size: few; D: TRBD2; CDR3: CASSHGLAGGRTQYF; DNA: TGTGCCAGCAGCCACGGACTAGCGGGGGGACGAACGCAGTATTTT
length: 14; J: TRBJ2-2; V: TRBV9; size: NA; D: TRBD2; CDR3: CASSPAGGTGELFF; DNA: TGTGCCAGCAGCCCAGCGGGAGGAACCGGGGAGCTGTTTTTT
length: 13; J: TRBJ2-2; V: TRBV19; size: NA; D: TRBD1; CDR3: CASRSGQDRELFF; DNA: TGTGCCAGCAGGTCCGGACAGGACCGGGAGCTGTTTTTT
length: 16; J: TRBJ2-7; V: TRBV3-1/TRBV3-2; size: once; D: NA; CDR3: CASSLRPTGSSYEQYF; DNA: TGTGCCAGCAGCCTACGCCCCACAGGCAGCTCCTACGAGCAGTACTTC
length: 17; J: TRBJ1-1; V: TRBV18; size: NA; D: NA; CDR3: CASSPRTPHDFNTEAFF; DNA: TGTGCCAGCTCACCGAGGACACCCCATGATTTTAACACTGAAGCTTTCTTT
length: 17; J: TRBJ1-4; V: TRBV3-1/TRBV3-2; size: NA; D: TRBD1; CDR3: CASSQERAGQRNEKLFF; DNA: TGTGCCAGCAGCCAAGAAAGGGCGGGACAGAGAAATGAAAAACTGTTTTTT
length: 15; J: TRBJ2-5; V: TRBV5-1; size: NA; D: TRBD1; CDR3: CASSLFQGALETQYF; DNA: TGCGCCAGCAGCTTGTTCCAGGGGGCGCTTGAGACCCAGTACTTC
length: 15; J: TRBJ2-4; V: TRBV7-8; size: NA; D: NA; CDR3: CASSLDRRGLDIQYF; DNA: TGTGCCAGCAGCTTAGATCGCAGGGGCTTAGACATTCAGTACTTC
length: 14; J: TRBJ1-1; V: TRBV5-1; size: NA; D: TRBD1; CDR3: CASSLVPDRDEAFF; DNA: TGCGCCAGCAGCTTGGTCCCGGACAGGGACGAAGCTTTCTTT
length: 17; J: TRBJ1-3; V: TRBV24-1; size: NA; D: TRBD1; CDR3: CATSVNPGQGPGNTIYF; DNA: TGTGCCACCAGTGTCAATCCGGGACAGGGGCCTGGAAACACCATATATTTT
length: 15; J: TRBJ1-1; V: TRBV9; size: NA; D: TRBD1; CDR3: CASSVGSQGVTEAFF; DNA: TGTGCCAGCAGCGTAGGGTCACAGGGGGTCACTGAAGCTTTCTTT
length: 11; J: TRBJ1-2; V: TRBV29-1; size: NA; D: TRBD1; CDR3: CSFWTGDGYTF; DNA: TGCAGCTTCTGGACAGGGGATGGCTACACCTTC
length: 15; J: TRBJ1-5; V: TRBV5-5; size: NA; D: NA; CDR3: CASSLRGLSNQPQHF; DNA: TGTGCCAGCAGCTTAAGGGGACTTAGCAATCAGCCCCAGCATTTT
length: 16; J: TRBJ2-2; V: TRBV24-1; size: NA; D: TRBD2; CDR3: CATSDLAGANTGELFF; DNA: TGTGCCACCAGTGATTTGGCGGGGGCGAACACCGGGGAGCTGTTTTTT
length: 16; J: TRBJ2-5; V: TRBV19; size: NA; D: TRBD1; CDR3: CASSYDRAPSLETQYF; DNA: TGTGCCAGTAGTTACGACAGGGCCCCAAGCTTGGAGACCCAGTACTTC
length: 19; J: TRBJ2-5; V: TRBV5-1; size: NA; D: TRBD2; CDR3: CASSLTSGSAGVAGETQYF; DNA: TGCGCCAGCAGCTTGACCTCGGGTTCTGCGGGAGTAGCTGGGGAGACCCAGTACTTC
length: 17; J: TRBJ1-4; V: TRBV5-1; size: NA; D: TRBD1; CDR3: CASRSGTGKATNEKLFF; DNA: TGCGCCAGCAGATCCGGGACAGGGAAGGCAACTAATGAAAAACTGTTTTTT
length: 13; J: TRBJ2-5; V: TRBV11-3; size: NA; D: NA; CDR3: CASSSPGQETQYF; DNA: TGTGCCAGCAGCTCCCCGGGTCAAGAGACCCAGTACTTC
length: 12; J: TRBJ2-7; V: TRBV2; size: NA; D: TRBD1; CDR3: CASSESTGAGGF; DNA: TGTGCCAGCAGTGAGTCGACCGGGGCAGGGGGCTTC
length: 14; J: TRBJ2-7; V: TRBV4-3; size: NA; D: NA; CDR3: CASSQGGQSYEQYF; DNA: TGCGCCAGCAGCCAAGGTGGACAATCCTACGAGCAGTACTTC
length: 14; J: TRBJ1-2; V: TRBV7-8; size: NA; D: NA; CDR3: CASSLEGGTPGYTF; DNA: TGTGCCAGCAGCTTAGAGGGGGGGACGCCTGGCTACACCTTC
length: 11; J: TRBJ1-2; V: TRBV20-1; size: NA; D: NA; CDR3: CSASGDYGYTF; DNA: TGCAGTGCTAGCGGGGACTATGGCTACACCTTC
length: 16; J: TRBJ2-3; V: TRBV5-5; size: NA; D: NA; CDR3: CASSLAGAPSTDTQYF; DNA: TGTGCCAGCAGCTTGGCAGGGGCCCCTAGCACAGATACGCAGTATTTT
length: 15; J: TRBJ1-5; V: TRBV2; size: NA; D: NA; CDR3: CASTRRGGSNQPQHF; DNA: TGTGCCAGCACCCGGCGAGGGGGTAGCAATCAGCCCCAGCATTTT
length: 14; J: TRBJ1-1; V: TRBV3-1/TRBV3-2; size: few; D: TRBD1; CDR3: CASSLGQMNTEAFF; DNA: TGTGCCAGCAGCCTGGGACAGATGAACACTGAAGCTTTCTTT
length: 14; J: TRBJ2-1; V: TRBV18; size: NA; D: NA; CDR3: CASSNNRDYNEQFF; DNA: TGTGCCAGCTCAAATAATCGGGACTACAATGAGCAGTTCTTC
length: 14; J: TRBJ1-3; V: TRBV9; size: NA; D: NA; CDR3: CASSGRDSGNTIYF; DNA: TGTGCCAGCAGCGGTCGGGACTCTGGAAACACCATATATTTT
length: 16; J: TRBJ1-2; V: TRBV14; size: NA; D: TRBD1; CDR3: CASRRTGTGSAYGYTF; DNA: TGTGCCAGCAGGCGCACCGGGACAGGGAGCGCCTATGGCTACACCTTC
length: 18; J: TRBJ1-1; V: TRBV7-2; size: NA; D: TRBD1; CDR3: CASSLGLGQGVVNTEAFF; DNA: TGTGCCAGCAGCTTAGGATTGGGACAGGGAGTGGTGAACACTGAAGCTTTCTTT
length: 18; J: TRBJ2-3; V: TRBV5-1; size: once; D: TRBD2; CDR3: CASSWGRSGTKNTDTQYF; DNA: TGCGCCAGCAGCTGGGGGAGATCCGGGACTAAAAACACAGATACGCAGTATTTT
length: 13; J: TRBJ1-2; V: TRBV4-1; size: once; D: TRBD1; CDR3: CASSQTGGDGYTF; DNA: TGCGCCAGCAGCCAAACAGGGGGCGATGGCTACACCTTC
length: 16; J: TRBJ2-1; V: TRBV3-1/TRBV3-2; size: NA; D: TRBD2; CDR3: CASSPSRLAGSDEQFF; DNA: TGTGCCAGCAGCCCCTCCCGACTAGCGGGGTCGGATGAGCAGTTCTTC
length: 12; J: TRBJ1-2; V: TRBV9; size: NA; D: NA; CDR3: CASSVSQYGYTF; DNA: TGTGCCAGCAGCGTATCCCAATATGGCTACACCTTC
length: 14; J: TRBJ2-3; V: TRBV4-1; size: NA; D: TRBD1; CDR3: CASSIRTGEDTQYF; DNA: TGCGCCAGCAGCATTCGGACAGGGGAAGATACGCAGTATTTT
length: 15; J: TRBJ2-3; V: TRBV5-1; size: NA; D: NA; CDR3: CASSLASAGTDTQYF; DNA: TGCGCCAGCAGCTTGGCCTCGGCAGGGACAGATACGCAGTATTTT
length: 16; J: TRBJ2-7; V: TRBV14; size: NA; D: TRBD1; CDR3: CASSQGGTGPRGEQYF; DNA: TGTGCCAGCAGCCAAGGGGGGACAGGGCCAAGGGGCGAGCAGTACTTC
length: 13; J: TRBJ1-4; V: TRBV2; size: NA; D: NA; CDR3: CASGEGEIEKLFF; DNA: TGTGCCAGCGGGGAGGGGGAAATTGAAAAACTGTTTTTT
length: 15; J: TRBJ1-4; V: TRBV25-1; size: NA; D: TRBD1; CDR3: CASSDPGGYDEKLFF; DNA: TGTGCCAGCAGTGACCCAGGGGGTTATGATGAAAAACTGTTTTTT
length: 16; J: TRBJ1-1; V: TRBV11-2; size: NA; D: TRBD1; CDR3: CASSLRQGARKTEAFF; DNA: TGTGCCAGCAGCCTACGACAGGGGGCGAGAAAAACTGAAGCTTTCTTT
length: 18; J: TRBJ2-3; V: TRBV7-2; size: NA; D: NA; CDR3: CASSFLGLGAGGTDTQYF; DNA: TGTGCCAGCAGCTTCCTCGGTTTGGGGGCGGGGGGCACAGATACGCAGTATTTT
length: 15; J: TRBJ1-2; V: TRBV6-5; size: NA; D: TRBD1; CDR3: CASSYQPGQGTGYTF; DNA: TGTGCCAGCAGTTATCAACCGGGACAGGGTACTGGCTACACCTTC